This T cell receptor (beta chain) was captured by sequencing in a study of T cell responses to AZD1222 COVID-19 vaccine. Regarding the study as a whole: Recipients of AZD1222 seropositive at baseline numbered only five or six.

As concerns this clone: What it binds is not known.

CDR3 length: 14 amino acids. Germline V gene lookup returns CDR1 MNHEY and CDR2 SMNVEV (reference sequence). The J segment lost 8 bases and the V segment lost 5 bases, leaving 7 bases of the junction unmatched. Sequenced by immunoSEQ multiplex PCR; TCRdb stores in-frame clones only, minus some. Here the sample spans approximately 190,000 clones, approximately 94% being singletons. The specimen was peripheral blood, collected 28 days after the second dose of the MenACWY control vaccine. This chain links TRBV27 with TRBJ1-4; the match to TRBD1 covers 8 bases. This TCR derives from an adult who received the MenACWY meningococcal vaccine as a control. The DNA for the CDR3 is TGTGCCAGCAGTAGGGGACAGGAGGGGGAAAAACTGTTTTTT. Protein sequence: CASSRGQEGEKLFF.